These T cell receptor beta chains were read from a single sample in a study of early T cells in non-severe SARS-CoV-2 infection. TCRdb passed the 5' RACE reads through MiXCR, listing each CDR3 protein once. The sample consists of roughly 80,000 distinct CDR3 sequences, 8.5% to 10% of them appearing once. The sequencing sample was made of whole blood. These receptors all stem from an adult who was a healthcare worker with PCR-confirmed SARS-CoV-2 infection or an uninfected control (not recorded which). Each CDR3 is given with its conserved first and last residue. Fields, in order: CDR3 DNA, CDR3 protein, D gene, V gene, clone size, J gene. A D gene is named only where the DNA matches it firmly. Clone size is not always given. Where it is, it says once, few, many or a class for expanded clones.

CDR3nt: TGTGCCAGCAGCTTAGGGACAACCTACGAGCAGTACTTC
CDR3aa: CASSLGTTYEQYF
d_gene: NA
v_gene: TRBV11-2
abundance: many
j_gene: TRBJ2-7

CDR3nt: TGTGCCAGCAGTATACCTAGCGGGAGTGGTGAAGATACGCAGTATTTT
CDR3aa: CASSIPSGSGEDTQYF
d_gene: TRBD2
v_gene: TRBV27
abundance: many
j_gene: TRBJ2-3

CDR3nt: TGTGCCAGCAGCTTTCCGGGACTCCAGATCACAGATACGCAGTATTTT
CDR3aa: CASSFPGLQITDTQYF
d_gene: NA
v_gene: TRBV11-2
abundance: many
j_gene: TRBJ2-3

CDR3nt: TGTGCCTGGACCCTGGGGCCGAACACTGAAGCTTTCTTT
CDR3aa: CAWTLGPNTEAFF
d_gene: NA
v_gene: TRBV30
abundance: NA
j_gene: TRBJ1-1

CDR3nt: TGCGCCAGCAGCTACCCCTTGAAGCGGGATCGGGACGAGCAGTTCTTC
CDR3aa: CASSYPLKRDRDEQFF
d_gene: TRBD2
v_gene: TRBV5-1
abundance: few
j_gene: TRBJ2-1

CDR3nt: TGCAGTGCTAGAGATGCCACGCCCTCCTCTAGGACGCAGTATTTT
CDR3aa: CSARDATPSSRTQYF
d_gene: NA
v_gene: TRBV20-1
abundance: many
j_gene: TRBJ2-3

CDR3nt: TGTGCCAGCAGCCGTTCCGGGGCAGGGGGCTCCTACGAGCAGTACTTC
CDR3aa: CASSRSGAGGSYEQYF
d_gene: TRBD1
v_gene: TRBV3-1
abundance: many
j_gene: TRBJ2-7

CDR3nt: TGTGCCAGCAGTGAGGGAGATACGCAGTATTTT
CDR3aa: CASSEGDTQYF
d_gene: NA
v_gene: TRBV6-1
abundance: NA
j_gene: TRBJ2-3

CDR3nt: TGTGCCAGTCGTCACGGGACTAGCGGTTCGAATACGCAGTATTTT
CDR3aa: CASRHGTSGSNTQYF
d_gene: TRBD2
v_gene: TRBV18
abundance: NA
j_gene: TRBJ2-3

CDR3nt: TGTGCCAGCAGCTTAGCGACTAGCGGGAGAGGTTGGTTCGCTACAGATACGCAGTATTTT
CDR3aa: CASSLATSGRGWFATDTQYF
d_gene: TRBD2
v_gene: TRBV7-6
abundance: many
j_gene: TRBJ2-3

CDR3nt: TGTGCCAGCAGCCGGGGGTACAATCAGCCCCAGCATTTT
CDR3aa: CASSRGYNQPQHF
d_gene: NA
v_gene: TRBV14
abundance: many
j_gene: TRBJ1-5

CDR3nt: TGTGCCAGCAGCCAAGGCTCAGGGGGAATGGTCACCGGGGAGCTGTTTTTT
CDR3aa: CASSQGSGGMVTGELFF
d_gene: TRBD1
v_gene: TRBV3-1
abundance: NA
j_gene: TRBJ2-2

CDR3nt: TGTGCCTGGACGGTTAACACCGGGGAGCTGTTTTTT
CDR3aa: CAWTVNTGELFF
d_gene: NA
v_gene: TRBV30
abundance: NA
j_gene: TRBJ2-2

CDR3nt: TGCGCCAGCAGCTTCACGGGTATGGGGAACACCGGGGAGCTGTTTTTT
CDR3aa: CASSFTGMGNTGELFF
d_gene: NA
v_gene: TRBV5-1
abundance: few
j_gene: TRBJ2-2

CDR3nt: TGCAGTGCTAGCCACAGGGACGGCGAGCAGTACTTC
CDR3aa: CSASHRDGEQYF
d_gene: NA
v_gene: TRBV20-1
abundance: many
j_gene: TRBJ2-7

CDR3nt: TGCAGCGTTACAACCGACAGAGACTACGAGCAGTACTTC
CDR3aa: CSVTTDRDYEQYF
d_gene: NA
v_gene: TRBV29-1
abundance: few
j_gene: TRBJ2-7

CDR3nt: TGTGCCAGCAGTTTATTAGGGGTCGAGGGCTACACCTTC
CDR3aa: CASSLLGVEGYTF
d_gene: NA
v_gene: TRBV27
abundance: many
j_gene: TRBJ1-2

CDR3nt: TGTGCCAGCAGCCAACCCGGACGCCCTTCCTACGAGCAGTACTTC
CDR3aa: CASSQPGRPSYEQYF
d_gene: NA
v_gene: TRBV3-1
abundance: many
j_gene: TRBJ2-7

CDR3nt: TGTGCCAGCAGCGTAGATGGGGGGGCACAGGGTACCGGGGAGCTGTTTTTT
CDR3aa: CASSVDGGAQGTGELFF
d_gene: NA
v_gene: TRBV9
abundance: once
j_gene: TRBJ2-2

CDR3nt: TGTGCCAGCAGCCCGTTGGGCGTCTCTGGGGCCAACGTCCTGACTTTC
CDR3aa: CASSPLGVSGANVLTF
d_gene: NA
v_gene: TRBV3-1
abundance: many
j_gene: TRBJ2-6

CDR3nt: TGTGCCAGCAGCCCCGGGACAGGGATTATCAATGAGCAGTTCTTC
CDR3aa: CASSPGTGIINEQFF
d_gene: TRBD1
v_gene: TRBV12-3/TRBV12-4
abundance: NA
j_gene: TRBJ2-1

CDR3nt: TGTGCCAGCAGCGAACCGCCGGGACAGGGTCGGGAGACCCAGTACTTC
CDR3aa: CASSEPPGQGRETQYF
d_gene: TRBD1
v_gene: TRBV6-1
abundance: few
j_gene: TRBJ2-5